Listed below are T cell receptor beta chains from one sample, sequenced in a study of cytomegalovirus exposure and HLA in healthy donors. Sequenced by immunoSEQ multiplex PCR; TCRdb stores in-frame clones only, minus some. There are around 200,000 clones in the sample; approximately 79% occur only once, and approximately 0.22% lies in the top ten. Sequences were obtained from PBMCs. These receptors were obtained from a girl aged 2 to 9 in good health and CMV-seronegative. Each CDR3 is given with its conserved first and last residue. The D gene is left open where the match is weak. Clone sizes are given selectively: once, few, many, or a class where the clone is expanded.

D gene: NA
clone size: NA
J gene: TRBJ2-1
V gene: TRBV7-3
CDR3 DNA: TGTGCCAGCAGCCAACTGGGGGGGCCGGGCGATGAGCAGTTCTTC
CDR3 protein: CASSQLGGPGDEQFF

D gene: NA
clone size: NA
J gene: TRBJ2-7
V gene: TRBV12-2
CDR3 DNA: TGTGCAAGTCGCCGAGCGGGACAGGGCACCTACGAGCAGTACTTC
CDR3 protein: CASRRAGQGTYEQYF

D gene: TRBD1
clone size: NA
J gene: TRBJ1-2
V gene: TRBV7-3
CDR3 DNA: TGTGCCAGCAGTCCCGGGACAGGGGGCCTCTTGGAAGGCTACACCTTC
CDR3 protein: CASSPGTGGLLEGYTF

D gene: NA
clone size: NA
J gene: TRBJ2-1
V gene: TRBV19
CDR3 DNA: TGTGCCAGTAGTATGGGGACGGCGGGGAATGAGCAGTTCTTC
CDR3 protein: CASSMGTAGNEQFF

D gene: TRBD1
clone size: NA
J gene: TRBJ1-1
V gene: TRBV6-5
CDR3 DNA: TGTGCCAGCAACCGACAGGGGGCCACTGAAGCTTTCTTT
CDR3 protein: CASNRQGATEAFF

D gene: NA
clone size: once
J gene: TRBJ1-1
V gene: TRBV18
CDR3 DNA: TGTGCCAGCTCGCAGGGTGTTGGAGACATGAACACTGAAGCTTTCTTT
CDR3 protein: CASSQGVGDMNTEAFF

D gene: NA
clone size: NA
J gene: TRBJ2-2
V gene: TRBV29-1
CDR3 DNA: TGCAGCGGACAGATTACAGCGAACACCGGGGAGCTGTTTTTT
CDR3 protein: CSGQITANTGELFF

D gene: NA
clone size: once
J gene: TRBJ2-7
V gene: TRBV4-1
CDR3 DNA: TGCGCCAGCAGCCAAAAACAGGTTGGCCCCGAGCAGTACTTC
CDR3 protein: CASSQKQVGPEQYF

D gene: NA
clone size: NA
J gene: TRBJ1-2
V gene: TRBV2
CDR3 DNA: TGTGCCAGCGTGGGGGGGCGTGAAGGCGGCTACACCTTC
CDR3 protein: CASVGGREGGYTF

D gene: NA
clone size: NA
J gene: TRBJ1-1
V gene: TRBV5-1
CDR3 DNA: TGCGCCAGCAGCTTGGGGCACACATCGGGGAACACTGAAGCTTTCTTT
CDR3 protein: CASSLGHTSGNTEAFF

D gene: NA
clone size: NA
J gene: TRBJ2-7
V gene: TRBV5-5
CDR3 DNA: TGTGCCAGCAGCTTGAAGGGGAAGCTAGTTCGATACGAGCAGTACTTC
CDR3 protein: CASSLKGKLVRYEQYF

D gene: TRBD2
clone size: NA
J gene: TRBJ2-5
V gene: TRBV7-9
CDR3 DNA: TGTGCCAGCAGCCGTGGGACTACCAAAGAGGAGACCCAGTACTTC
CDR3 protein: CASSRGTTKEETQYF

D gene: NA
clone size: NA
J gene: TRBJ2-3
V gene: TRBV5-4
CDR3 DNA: TGTGCCAGCGCCCGAGGAACGGCTTCGCATAGCACAGATACGCAGTATTTT
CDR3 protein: CASARGTASHSTDTQYF

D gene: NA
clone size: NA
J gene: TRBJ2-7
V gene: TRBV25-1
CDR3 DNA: TGTGCCAGCAGGGAGGGATACGAGCAGTACTTC
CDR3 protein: CASREGYEQYF

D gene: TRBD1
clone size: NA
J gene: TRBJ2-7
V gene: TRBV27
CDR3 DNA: TGTGCCAGCAGTACCCGACAGGGGTCAAGGACCTACGAGCAGTACTTC
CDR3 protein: CASSTRQGSRTYEQYF

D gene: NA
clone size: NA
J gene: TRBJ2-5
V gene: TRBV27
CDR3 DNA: TGTGCCAGCAGTAGCGGACTAACCCAAGAGACCCAGTACTTC
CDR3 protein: CASSSGLTQETQYF

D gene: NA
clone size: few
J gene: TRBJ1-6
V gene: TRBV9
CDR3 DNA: TGTGCCAGCAGCGTACAAACAGGAGGGTCACCCCTCCACTTT
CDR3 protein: CASSVQTGGSPLHF

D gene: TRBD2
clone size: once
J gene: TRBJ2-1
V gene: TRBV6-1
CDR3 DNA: TGTGCCAGCCGCCCGGGACTAGCGGTATACAATGAGCAGTTCTTC
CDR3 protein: CASRPGLAVYNEQFF

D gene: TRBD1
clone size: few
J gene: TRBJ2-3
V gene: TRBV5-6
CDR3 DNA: TGTGCCAGCAGCTTGACCGGACAGGGGGCGTCAGATACGCAGTATTTT
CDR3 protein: CASSLTGQGASDTQYF

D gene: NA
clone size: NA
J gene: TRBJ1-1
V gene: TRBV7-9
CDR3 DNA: TGTGCCAGCAGCCTATCCACTGAAGCTTTCTTT
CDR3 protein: CASSLSTEAFF

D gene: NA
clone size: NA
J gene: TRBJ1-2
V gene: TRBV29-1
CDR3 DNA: TGCAGCGATCGGAACCCTTCATCAGGAGGGAACTATGGCTACACCTTC
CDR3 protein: CSDRNPSSGGNYGYTF

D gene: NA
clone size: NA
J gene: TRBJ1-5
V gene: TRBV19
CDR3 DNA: TGTGCCTCTGGGGGACTCTTGGTGAATCAGCCCCAGCATTTT
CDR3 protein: CASGGLLVNQPQHF

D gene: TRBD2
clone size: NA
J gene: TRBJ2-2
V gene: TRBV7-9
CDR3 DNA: TGTGCCAGCAGCCCCGGGACTAGGAGGGAGCTGTTTTTT
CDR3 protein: CASSPGTRRELFF

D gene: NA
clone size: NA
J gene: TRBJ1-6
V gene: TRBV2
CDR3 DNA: TGTGCCAGCCCCCGCCGCGGGACGGGCGGGAATTCACCCCTCCACTTT
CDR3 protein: CASPRRGTGGNSPLHF

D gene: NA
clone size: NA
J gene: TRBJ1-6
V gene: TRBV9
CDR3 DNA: TGTGCCAGCAGCGGGGACTTAAAATCGTCACCCCTCCACTTT
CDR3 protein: CASSGDLKSSPLHF

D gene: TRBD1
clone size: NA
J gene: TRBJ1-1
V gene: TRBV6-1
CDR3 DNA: TGTGCCAGCAGTGGGGGGACAGAGAACACTGAAGCTTTCTTT
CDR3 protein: CASSGGTENTEAFF

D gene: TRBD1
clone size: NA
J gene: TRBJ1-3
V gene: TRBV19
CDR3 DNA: TGTGCCAGTAGCTGGACAGGCCAGAGCTCTGGAAACACCATATATTTT
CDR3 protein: CASSWTGQSSGNTIYF

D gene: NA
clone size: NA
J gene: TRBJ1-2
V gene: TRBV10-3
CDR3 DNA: TGTGCCATCAGTGAGGCAGGGTCCGATGGCTACACCTTC
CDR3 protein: CAISEAGSDGYTF

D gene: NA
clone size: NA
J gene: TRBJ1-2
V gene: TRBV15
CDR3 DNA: TGTGCCACCAGCAGAGCCAGGGAACCGATTGATGGCTACACCTTC
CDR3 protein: CATSRAREPIDGYTF

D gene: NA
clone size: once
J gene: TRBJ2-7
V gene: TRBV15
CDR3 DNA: TGTGCCACCAGCAGAGAAGGTAATGGAGCCTACGAGCAGTACTTC
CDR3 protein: CATSREGNGAYEQYF

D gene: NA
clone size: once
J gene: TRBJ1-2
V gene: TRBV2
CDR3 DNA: TGTGCCAGCAGTGAAGCGGGTTTACGTATAGGGGATTATGGCTACACCTTC
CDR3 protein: CASSEAGLRIGDYGYTF

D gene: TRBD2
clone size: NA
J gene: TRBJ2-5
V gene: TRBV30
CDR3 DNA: TGTGCCTGGAGTGTACGTTGGCGGGGGGCATTGTGGGAGACCCAGTACTTC
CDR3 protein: CAWSVRWRGALWETQYF

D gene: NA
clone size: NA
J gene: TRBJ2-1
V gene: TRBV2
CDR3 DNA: TGTGCCAGCAGTGGAACCTCGAAGAGCTCCTACAATGAGCAGTTCTTC
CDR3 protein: CASSGTSKSSYNEQFF

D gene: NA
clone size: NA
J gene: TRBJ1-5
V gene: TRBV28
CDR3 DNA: TGTGCCAGCAGTTTATTACCGGGGAGGGTCAGCAATCAGCCCCAGCATTTT
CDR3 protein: CASSLLPGRVSNQPQHF

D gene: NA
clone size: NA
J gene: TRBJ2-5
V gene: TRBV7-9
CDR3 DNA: TGTGCCAGCAGTTTTTCGGGAGAGGAGACCCAGTACTTC
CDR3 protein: CASSFSGEETQYF

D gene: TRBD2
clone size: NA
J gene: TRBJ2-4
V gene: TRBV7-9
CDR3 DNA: TGTGCCAGCAGCCCCCCTGGAGGGGAGGGAAACATTCAGTACTTC
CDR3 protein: CASSPPGGEGNIQYF

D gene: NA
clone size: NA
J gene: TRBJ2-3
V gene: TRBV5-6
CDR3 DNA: TGTGCCAGCAGCTCAAGGGGCGGGGACCCCACAGATACGCAGTATTTT
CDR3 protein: CASSSRGGDPTDTQYF

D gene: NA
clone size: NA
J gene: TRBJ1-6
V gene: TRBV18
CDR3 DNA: TGTGCCAGCTCACCTTCGGGGTTTAATTCACCCCTCCACTTT
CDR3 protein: CASSPSGFNSPLHF

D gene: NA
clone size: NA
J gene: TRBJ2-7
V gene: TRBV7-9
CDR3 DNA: TGTGCCAGCAGCTTAGGCGGAACCTACGAGCAGTACTTC
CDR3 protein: CASSLGGTYEQYF

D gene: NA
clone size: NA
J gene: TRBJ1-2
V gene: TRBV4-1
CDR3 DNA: TGCGCCAGCAGCCCCAACCAGGGAAAATATGGCTACACCTTC
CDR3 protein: CASSPNQGKYGYTF

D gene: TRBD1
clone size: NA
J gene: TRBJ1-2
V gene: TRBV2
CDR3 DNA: TGTGCCAGCAGCTGGGGACAGGGGCCCATTAACTATGGCTACACCTTC
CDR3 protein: CASSWGQGPINYGYTF

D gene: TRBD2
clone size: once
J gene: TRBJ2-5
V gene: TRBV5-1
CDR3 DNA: TGCGCCAGCAGCTTGGCATTAGCGGGAGCGGAGACCCAGTACTTC
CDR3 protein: CASSLALAGAETQYF

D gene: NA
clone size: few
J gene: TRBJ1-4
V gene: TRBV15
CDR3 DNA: TGTGCCACCAGCAGGAACGGGGAGTGGCTGTTTTTT
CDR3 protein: CATSRNGEWLFF

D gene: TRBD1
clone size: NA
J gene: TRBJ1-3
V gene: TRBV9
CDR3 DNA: TGTGCCAGCAGCGCGACGACAGGGGGCCTGGAAAGCTCTGGAAACACCATATATTTT
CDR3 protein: CASSATTGGLESSGNTIYF

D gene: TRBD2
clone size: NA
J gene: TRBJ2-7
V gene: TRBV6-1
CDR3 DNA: TGTGCCAGCAGTGGGGGCCTGGCTAGCGGGAGATTAAGGGGATACGAGCAGTACTTC
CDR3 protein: CASSGGLASGRLRGYEQYF

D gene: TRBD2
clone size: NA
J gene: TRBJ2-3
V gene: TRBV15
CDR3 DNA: TGTGCCACCAGCAGAGGACTAGCGGGGGCAAGAGCAGATACGCAGTATTTT
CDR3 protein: CATSRGLAGARADTQYF

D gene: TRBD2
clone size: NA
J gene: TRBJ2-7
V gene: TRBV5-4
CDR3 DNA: TGTGCCAGCAGCCGCCGGGGGGCTAGCGGGATTTCCTACGAGCAGTACTTC
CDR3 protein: CASSRRGASGISYEQYF

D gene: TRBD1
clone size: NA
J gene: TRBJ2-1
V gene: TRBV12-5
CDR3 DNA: TGTGCTAGTGGCCCCCCCAAGGACAGGAGCGACAATGAGCAGTTCTTC
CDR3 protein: CASGPPKDRSDNEQFF

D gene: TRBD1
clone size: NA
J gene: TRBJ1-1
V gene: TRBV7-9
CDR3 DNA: TGTTCCAGCAGCGTGCACGACAGGGACACTGAAGCTTTCTTT
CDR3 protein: CSSSVHDRDTEAFF

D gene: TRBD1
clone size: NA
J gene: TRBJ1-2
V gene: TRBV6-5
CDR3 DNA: TGTGCCAGCAGACGGACAGGGGGACATGGCTACACCTTC
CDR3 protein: CASRRTGGHGYTF

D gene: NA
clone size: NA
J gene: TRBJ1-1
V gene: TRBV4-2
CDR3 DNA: TGTGCCAGCAGGAGGCTAGGGGACACTGAAGCTTTCTTT
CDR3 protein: CASRRLGDTEAFF

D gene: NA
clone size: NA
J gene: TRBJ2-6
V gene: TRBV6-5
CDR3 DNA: TGTGCCAGCAGTTACTACACAACTGGGGCCAACGTCCTGACTTTC
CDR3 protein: CASSYYTTGANVLTF

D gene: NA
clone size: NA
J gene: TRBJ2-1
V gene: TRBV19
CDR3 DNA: TGTGCCAGTAGTATAGAGCTAGTCTCGCGGCAGTTCTTC
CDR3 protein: CASSIELVSRQFF

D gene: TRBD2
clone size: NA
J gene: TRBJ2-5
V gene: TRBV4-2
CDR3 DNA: TGTGCCAGCAGCCAAGGTTCAGTGGCTAGCGGATTAGAGACCCAGTACTTC
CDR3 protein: CASSQGSVASGLETQYF

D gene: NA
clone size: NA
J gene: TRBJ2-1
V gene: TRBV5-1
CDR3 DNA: TGCGCCAGCACCTTCGAACCAGGCAATGAGCAGTTCTTC
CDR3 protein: CASTFEPGNEQFF

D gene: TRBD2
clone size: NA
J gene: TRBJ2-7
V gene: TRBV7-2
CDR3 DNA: TGTGCCAGCAGCTCCGGGACTAGCGGGTGGGAGTTGGAGCAGTACTTC
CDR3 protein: CASSSGTSGWELEQYF

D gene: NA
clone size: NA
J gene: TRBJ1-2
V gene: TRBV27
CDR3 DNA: TGTGCCAGCAGTGCACAGGACGAGGGGGGGCGCTGGATCTTCAGCTTC
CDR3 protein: CASSAQDEGGRWIFSF